This TCR beta chain was profiled in a study of blood T cell repertoires in COVID-19. Study overall: COVID-19 samples from acute and convalescent phases originated in the United States, Italy and Spain. PBMCs, B-cell-depleted T cells, or T cells were the source of the cDNA or gDNA that made up the material.

The V gene end was trimmed by 3 bases and the J gene end by 7 bases; junction bases not matched to a gene: 7. The CDR3 spans 15 residues. Germline-derived CDR1 and CDR2 are MNHEY and SMNVEV (reference sequence). Authors' analysis steps: Reference gene primer amplification yielded estimated nucleated cell counts. TCRdb's table, derived via immunoSEQ multiplex PCR, lists solely in-frame clones and lacks some. V and J calls plus clone size are reproduced from that table; the DNA served to infer D and trimming. The sample lists roughly 95,000 clones, roughly four fifths seen once, with less than 9% in the top ten.

Sequenced: peripheral blood. This TCR was sampled from a man over 45 with active or convalescent COVID-19. The rearrangement uses TRBV27 and TRBJ2-1; 9 bases line up with TRBD1. The chain's CDR3 is CASSLRRTGANEQFF. In DNA, the CDR3 is TGTGCCAGCAGTTTGAGGAGGACAGGGGCGAATGAGCAGTTCTTC.